This T cell receptor (beta chain) stems from a study of T-cell reconstitution after alpha-beta-depleted transplantation in children. Overall study findings and caveats: T-cell counts and diversity at one year following transplant were attributed mainly to newly produced T cells. By about two months after transplant, alpha-beta T cells reportedly arose from several hundred graft clones that had expanded. Recipient T cells and thymic progenitors that survived gave rise to the high TCRbeta diversity observed at day 60 in some patients.

This clonotype was counted ten times or more. Its antigen is currently unknown. The CDR3 spans 12 residues. CDR1 and CDR2 (germline): SGHAT, FQNNGV. Losses at the gene ends were 8 bases for V and 5 bases for J; bases not matched to a gene: 4. TCRbeta library construction was performed incorporating unique molecular identifiers. TCRdb re-analysed the PCR reads in MiXCR, keeping a single row per CDR3 protein. This table has hundreds of thousands of distinct CDR3 sequences, around 13% appearing once. Sequencing was performed on PBMCs, taken before TCRalphabeta/CD19-depleted stem cell transplant. This TCR derives from a girl aged 2 to 9 with congenital amegakaryocytic thrombocytopenia, due to receive a stem cell transplant. The rearrangement joins TRBV11-2 to TRBJ2-3; 7 bases are a match to TRBD2. The CDR3 reads CASGVAGDTQYF. In DNA, the CDR3 is TGTGCCAGCGGGGTAGCGGGAGATACGCAGTATTTT.